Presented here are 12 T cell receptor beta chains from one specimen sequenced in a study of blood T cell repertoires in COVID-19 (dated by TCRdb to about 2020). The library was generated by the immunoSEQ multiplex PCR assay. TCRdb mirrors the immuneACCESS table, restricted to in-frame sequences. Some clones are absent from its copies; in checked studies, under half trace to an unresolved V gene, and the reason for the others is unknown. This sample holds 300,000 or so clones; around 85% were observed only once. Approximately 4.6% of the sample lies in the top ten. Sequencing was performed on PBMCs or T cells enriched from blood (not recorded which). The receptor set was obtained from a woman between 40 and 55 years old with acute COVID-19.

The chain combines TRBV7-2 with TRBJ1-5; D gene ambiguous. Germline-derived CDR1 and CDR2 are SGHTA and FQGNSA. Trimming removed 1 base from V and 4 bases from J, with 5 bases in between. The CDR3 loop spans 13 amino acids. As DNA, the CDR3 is TGTGCCAGCAGCTTAGAGAGGAATCAGCCCCAGCATTTT. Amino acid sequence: CASSLERNQPQHF.

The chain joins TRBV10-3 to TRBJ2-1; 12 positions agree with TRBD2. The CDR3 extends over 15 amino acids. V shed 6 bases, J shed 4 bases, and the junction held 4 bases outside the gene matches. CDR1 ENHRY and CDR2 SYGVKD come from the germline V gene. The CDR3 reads CAISRTSGAYNEQFF. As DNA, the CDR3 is TGTGCCATCAGCCGGACTAGCGGGGCTTACAATGAGCAGTTCTTC.

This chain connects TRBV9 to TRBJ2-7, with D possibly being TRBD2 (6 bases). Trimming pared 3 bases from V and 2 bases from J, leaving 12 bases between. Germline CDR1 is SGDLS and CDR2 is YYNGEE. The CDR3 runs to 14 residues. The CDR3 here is CASSAGTFPYEQYF. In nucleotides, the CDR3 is TGTGCCAGCAGCGCGGGGACTTTCCCCTACGAGCAGTACTTC.

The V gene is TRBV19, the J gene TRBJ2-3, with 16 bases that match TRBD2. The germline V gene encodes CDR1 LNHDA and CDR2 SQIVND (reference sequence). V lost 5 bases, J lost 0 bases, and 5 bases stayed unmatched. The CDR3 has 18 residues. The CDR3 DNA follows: TGTGCCAGTAGTGCGGGACTAGCGGGGGGGCTAAGCACAGATACGCAGTATTTT. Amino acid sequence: CASSAGLAGGLSTDTQYF.

The CDR3 is CATLGLGGTEAFF. The CDR3 DNA reads TGTGCCACCCTCGGACTGGGAGGGACTGAAGCTTTCTTT. The chain uses TRBV7-9 and TRBJ1-1; D call uncertain. This CDR3 has 13 amino acids. Germline V gene sequence: CDR1 SEHNR, CDR2 FQNEAQ (reference sequence). Trimming removed 10 bases from V and 5 bases from J, with 17 bases in between.

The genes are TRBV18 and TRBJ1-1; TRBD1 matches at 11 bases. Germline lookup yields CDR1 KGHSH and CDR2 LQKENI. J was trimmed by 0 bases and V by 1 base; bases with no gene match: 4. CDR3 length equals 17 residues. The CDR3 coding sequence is TGTGCCAGCTCACCACAGGGACAGGGGGTCATGAACACTGAAGCTTTCTTT. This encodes CASSPQGQGVMNTEAFF.

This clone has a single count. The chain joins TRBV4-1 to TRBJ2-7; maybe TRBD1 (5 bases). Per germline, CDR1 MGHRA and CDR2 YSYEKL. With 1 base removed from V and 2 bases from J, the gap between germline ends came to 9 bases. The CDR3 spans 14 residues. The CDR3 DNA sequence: TGCGCCAGCAGCCAAGGGGGCTGGACCTACGAGCAGTACTTC. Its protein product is CASSQGGWTYEQYF.

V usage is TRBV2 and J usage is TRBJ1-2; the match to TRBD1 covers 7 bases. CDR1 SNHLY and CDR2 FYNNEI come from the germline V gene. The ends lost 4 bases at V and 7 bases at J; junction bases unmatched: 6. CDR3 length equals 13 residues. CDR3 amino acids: CASSAEQGSGYTF. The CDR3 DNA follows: TGTGCCAGCAGTGCCGAACAGGGGTCTGGCTACACCTTC.

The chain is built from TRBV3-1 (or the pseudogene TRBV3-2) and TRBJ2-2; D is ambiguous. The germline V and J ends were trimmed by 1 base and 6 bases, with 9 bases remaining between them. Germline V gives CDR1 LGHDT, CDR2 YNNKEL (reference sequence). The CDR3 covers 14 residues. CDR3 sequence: CASSQARSAGELFF. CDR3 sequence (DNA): TGTGCCAGCAGCCAAGCTCGGTCGGCCGGGGAGCTGTTTTTT.

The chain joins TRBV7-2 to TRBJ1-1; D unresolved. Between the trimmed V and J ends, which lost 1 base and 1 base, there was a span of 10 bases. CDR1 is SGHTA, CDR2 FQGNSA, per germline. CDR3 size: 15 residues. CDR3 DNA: TGTGCCAGCAGCTTAGAAGGACTTACGAACACTGAAGCTTTCTTT. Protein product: CASSLEGLTNTEAFF.

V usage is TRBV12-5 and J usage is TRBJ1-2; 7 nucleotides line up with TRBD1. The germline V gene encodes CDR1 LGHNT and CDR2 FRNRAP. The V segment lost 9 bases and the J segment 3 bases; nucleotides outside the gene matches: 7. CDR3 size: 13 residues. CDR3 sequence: CASDREDYYGYTF. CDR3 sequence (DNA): TGTGCTAGCGACAGGGAGGATTACTATGGCTACACCTTC.

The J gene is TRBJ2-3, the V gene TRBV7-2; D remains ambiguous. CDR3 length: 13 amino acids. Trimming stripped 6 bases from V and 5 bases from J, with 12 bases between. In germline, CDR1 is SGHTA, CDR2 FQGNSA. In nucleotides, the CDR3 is TGTGCCAGCAGTACGAGGAGTCGAGATACGCAGTATTTT. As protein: CASSTRSRDTQYF.